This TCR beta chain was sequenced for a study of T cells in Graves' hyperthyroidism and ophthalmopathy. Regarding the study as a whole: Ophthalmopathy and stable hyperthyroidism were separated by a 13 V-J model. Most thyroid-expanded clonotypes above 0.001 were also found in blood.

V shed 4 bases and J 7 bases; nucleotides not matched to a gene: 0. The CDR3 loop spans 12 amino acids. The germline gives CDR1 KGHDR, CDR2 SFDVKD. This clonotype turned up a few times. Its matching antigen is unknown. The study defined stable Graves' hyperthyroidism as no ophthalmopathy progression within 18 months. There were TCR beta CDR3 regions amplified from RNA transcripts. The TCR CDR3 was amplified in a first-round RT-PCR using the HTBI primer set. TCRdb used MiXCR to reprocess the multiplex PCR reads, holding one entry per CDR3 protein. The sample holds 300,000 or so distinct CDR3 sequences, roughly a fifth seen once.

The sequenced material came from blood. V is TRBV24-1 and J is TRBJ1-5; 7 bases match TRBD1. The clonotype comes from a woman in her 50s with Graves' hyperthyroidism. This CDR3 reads CATSDRGQPQHF. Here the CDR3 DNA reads TGTGCCACCAGTGACAGGGGGCAGCCCCAGCATTTT.